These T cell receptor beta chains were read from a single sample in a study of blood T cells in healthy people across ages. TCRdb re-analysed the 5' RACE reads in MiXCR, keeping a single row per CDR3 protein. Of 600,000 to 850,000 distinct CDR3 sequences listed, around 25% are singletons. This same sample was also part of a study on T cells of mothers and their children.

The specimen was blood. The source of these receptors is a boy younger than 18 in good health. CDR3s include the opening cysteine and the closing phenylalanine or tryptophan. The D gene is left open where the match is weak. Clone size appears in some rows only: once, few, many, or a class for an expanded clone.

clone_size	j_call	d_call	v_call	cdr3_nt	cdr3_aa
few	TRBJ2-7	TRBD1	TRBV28	TGTGCCAGCAGTTTATCATCGGCAGGGGGTACGTACGAGCAGTACTTC	CASSLSSAGGTYEQYF
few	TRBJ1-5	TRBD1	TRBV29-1	TGCAGCGTTGTAAGCGGGACAGGTACCAATCAGCCCCAGCATTTT	CSVVSGTGTNQPQHF
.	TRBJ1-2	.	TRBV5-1	TGCGCCAGCAGCTTGGAACCGGGTTCTAACTATGGCTACACCTTC	CASSLEPGSNYGYTF
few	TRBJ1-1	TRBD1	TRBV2	TGTGCCAGCAGTGGGCGACAGGGGCTGAACACTGAAGCTTTCTTT	CASSGRQGLNTEAFF
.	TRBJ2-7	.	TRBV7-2	TGTGCCAGCAGCTTAGGGCCCTTCGGTTCCTACGAGCAGTACTTC	CASSLGPFGSYEQYF
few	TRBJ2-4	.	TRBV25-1	TGTGCCAGCAGTGAAGTTGATAAGGGGACACCTCAGTACTTC	CASSEVDKGTPQYF
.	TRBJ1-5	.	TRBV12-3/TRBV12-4	TGTGCCAGCAGTTTTGGACCGGGGATTAGCAATCAGCCCCAGCATTTT	CASSFGPGISNQPQHF
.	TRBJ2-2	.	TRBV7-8	TGTGCCAGCAGCTTAGCGGGAGCTACCGGGGAGCTGTTTTTT	CASSLAGATGELFF
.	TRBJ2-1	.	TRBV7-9	TGCGCCTGGTTCGATGGTCGGCAGTTCTTC	CAWFDGRQFF
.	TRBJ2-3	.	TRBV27	TGTGCCAGCAGTTTAACTTACTCAGATACGCAGTATTTT	CASSLTYSDTQYF
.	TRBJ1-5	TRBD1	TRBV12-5	TGTGCTAGTGGTCCCCCGACAGGGCCGGGCAATCAGCCCCAGCATTTT	CASGPPTGPGNQPQHF
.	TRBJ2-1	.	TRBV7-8	TGTGCCAGCAGCTTAGGTGTCGGGTACTACAATGAGCAGTTCTTC	CASSLGVGYYNEQFF
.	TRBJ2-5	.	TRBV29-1	TGCAGCGTTGAAAAGGTAGACCACGGGGAGACCCAGTACTTC	CSVEKVDHGETQYF
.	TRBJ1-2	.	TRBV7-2	TGTGCCAGCAGCTTAGAGGGGGGTGCGGTTGGCTACACCTTC	CASSLEGGAVGYTF
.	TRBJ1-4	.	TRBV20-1	TGCAGTGCGAGAGGGGGATACGATTCAACTAATGAAAAACCGTTTTTT	CSARGGYDSTNEKPFF
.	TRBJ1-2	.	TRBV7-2	TGTGCCAGCAGCTGGACAGAGACGGGTGGCTACACCTTC	CASSWTETGGYTF
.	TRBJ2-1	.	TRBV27	TGTGCCAGCAGTTTGGAGCAGGAGCAGTTCTTC	CASSLEQEQFF
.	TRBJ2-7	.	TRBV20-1	TGCAGTGCTAGGAGTCAAAAAACCTACGAGCAGTACTTC	CSARSQKTYEQYF
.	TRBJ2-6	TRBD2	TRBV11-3	TGTGCCAGCAGCTTACCCTCTGGGACTAGCGGGGGGGCTAATTCTAGCTCTGGGGCCAACGTCCTGACTTTC	CASSLPSGTSGGANSSSGANVLTF
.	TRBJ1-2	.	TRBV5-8	TGTGCCAGCAGCTTGGTTATTGGGGGAAACTATGGCTACACCTTC	CASSLVIGGNYGYTF
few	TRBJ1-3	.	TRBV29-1	TGCAGCGTTGAAGAGGGACGAGGAAACACCATATATTTT	CSVEEGRGNTIYF
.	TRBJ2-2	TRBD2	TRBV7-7	TGTGCTAGCAGCTCGGGACTAGCGGGGGGCACCGGGGAGCTGTTTTTT	CASSSGLAGGTGELFF
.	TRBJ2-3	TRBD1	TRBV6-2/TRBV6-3	TGTGCCAGCAGTCGGGACAGCTTAAATACGCAGTATTTT	CASSRDSLNTQYF
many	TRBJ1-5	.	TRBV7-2	TGTGCCAGCAGCAGGCCCAATCAGCCCCAGCATTTT	CASSRPNQPQHF